The T cell receptor beta chain under discussion was sequenced for a study of cytomegalovirus exposure and HLA in healthy donors. Study-wide results and caveats: The authors listed around 150 TCR beta chains as cytomegalovirus-associated.

The repertoire was sequenced with immunoSEQ multiplex PCR; TCRdb's copy has only in-frame clones and lacks some. Found here are 140,000 to 150,000 clones, approximately 90% of them singletons; the top ten hold about 0.75%. Turning to this clone: Its antigen is undetermined.

With 3 bases clipped from V and 7 bases from J, the junction kept 5 bases outside the gene matches. There are 13 residues in the CDR3. The germline CDR1 and CDR2 sequences are GTSNPN and SVGIG (reference sequence). The chain has TRBV30 and TRBJ1-5, with TRBD1 matching over 8 bases. Sample: PBMCs. This TCR was sampled from a man aged 18 to 29 in good health and CMV-seronegative. The CDR3 sequence is CAWSPGGGQPQHF. The CDR3 coding sequence is TGTGCCTGGAGCCCAGGGGGCGGCCAGCCCCAGCATTTT.